This is a list of T cell receptor beta chains from one sample in a study of T cells in Graves' hyperthyroidism and ophthalmopathy. Via MiXCR, TCRdb re-called the multiplex PCR reads, giving one row per CDR3 protein. The table has 500,000 to 600,000 distinct CDR3 sequences, approximately 20% seen once. Sequencing used blood. These receptors originate from a man in his forties with Graves' ophthalmopathy. Both conserved end residues are part of each CDR3. The order of the fields is V gene, CDR3 length, J gene, D gene, clone size, CDR3 protein, CDR3 DNA. A D gene is named only where the DNA matches it firmly. Size is stated for part of the rows, as once, few or many counts, or as a class when the clone is expanded.

>TRBV12-3/TRBV12-4|17|TRBJ2-5|-|-
CASSLGGTGAHQETQYF
TGTGCCAGCAGTTTGGGGGGGACGGGGGCCCACCAAGAGACCCAGTACTTC
>TRBV11-2|15|TRBJ2-1|TRBD1|few
CASSPPTGQYSEQFF
TGTGCCAGCAGCCCACCGACAGGGCAGTACAGTGAGCAGTTCTTC
>TRBV20-1|14|TRBJ2-3|-|many
CSARTSLHTDTQYF
TGCAGTGCTAGGACTAGTCTCCACACAGATACGCAGTATTTT
>TRBV27|13|TRBJ2-7|-|many
CASRFLGGNEQYF
TGTGCCAGCAGATTTCTTGGGGGGAACGAGCAGTACTTC
>TRBV7-8|13|TRBJ1-5|-|few
CASSPRAGQPQHF
TGTGCCAGCAGCCCCCGGGCCGGTCAGCCCCAGCATTTT
>TRBV11-2|15|TRBJ2-1|-|many
CASSLEHSSYNEQFF
TGTGCCAGCAGCTTAGAACATAGCTCCTACAATGAGCAGTTCTTC
>TRBV5-1|15|TRBJ2-7|-|many
CASSLGPGAANEQYF
TGCGCCAGCAGCTTGGGTCCGGGGGCGGCCAACGAGCAGTACTTC
>TRBV19|17|TRBJ1-1|-|-
CASSIGGGRGINTEAFF
TGTGCCAGTAGCATCGGCGGGGGCCGAGGGATCAACACTGAAGCTTTCTTT
>TRBV9|15|TRBJ2-7|-|-
CASSSGIGTLGEQYF
TGTGCCAGCAGCTCCGGGATAGGAACATTGGGCGAGCAGTACTTC
>TRBV4-1|16|TRBJ2-7|TRBD2|-
CASSHPKSGGEYEQYF
TGCGCCAGCAGCCATCCGAAGAGCGGGGGGGAGTACGAGCAGTACTTC
>TRBV12-3/TRBV12-4|13|TRBJ2-3|-|-
CASSWLREDTQYF
TGTGCCAGCAGTTGGCTCAGGGAAGATACGCAGTATTTT
>TRBV2|14|TRBJ1-2|TRBD1|few
CASSESRQGRGYTF
TGTGCCAGCAGTGAGAGTCGACAGGGCCGTGGCTACACCTTC
>TRBV7-9|15|TRBJ2-2|TRBD1|few
CASSRGQQHTGELFF
TGTGCCAGCAGCCGGGGACAGCAGCACACCGGGGAGCTGTTTTTT
>TRBV2|14|TRBJ2-5|-|few
CASSDGRRSETQYF
TGTGCCAGCAGTGACGGCAGGAGGTCGGAGACCCAGTACTTC
>TRBV7-8|14|TRBJ2-7|-|few
CASSSRGFTYEQYF
TGTGCCAGCAGCTCTAGAGGATTCACCTACGAGCAGTACTTC
>TRBV7-2|13|TRBJ2-7|-|many
CASSFGRVHEQYF
TGTGCCAGCAGCTTCGGCCGCGTCCACGAGCAGTACTTC
>TRBV20-1|10|TRBJ2-3|-|many
CSATTDTQYF
TGCAGTGCAACCACAGATACGCAGTATTTT
>TRBV6-1|12|TRBJ1-1|-|many
CASGRMNTEAFF
TGTGCCAGCGGACGTATGAACACTGAAGCTTTCTTT
>TRBV20-1|15|TRBJ1-5|TRBD1|-
CSARFQDRDNQPQHF
TGCAGTGCTAGGTTCCAGGACAGGGACAATCAGCCCCAGCATTTT
>TRBV5-6|15|TRBJ2-1|TRBD2|-
CASSLVTSGSNEQFF
TGTGCCAGCAGCTTGGTGACTAGCGGGTCCAATGAGCAGTTCTTC
>TRBV7-3|14|TRBJ2-7|-|many
CASSLGDPPYEQYF
TGTGCCAGCAGCTTAGGGGACCCCCCTTACGAGCAGTACTTC
>TRBV2|14|TRBJ2-1|-|many
CASRDTTWDNEQFF
TGTGCCAGCAGGGACACAACTTGGGACAATGAGCAGTTCTTC
>TRBV7-8|19|TRBJ1-1|-|many
CASSPQNSLQRVRNTEAFF
TGTGCCAGCAGCCCTCAAAACTCCTTACAGCGGGTCAGGAACACTGAAGCTTTCTTT
>TRBV10-1|14|TRBJ2-2|-|-
CASSVAGPTGELFF
TGCGCCAGCAGTGTGGCGGGGCCCACCGGGGAGCTGTTTTTT
>TRBV3-1|14|TRBJ1-1|-|many
CASSQEGRSTEAFF
TGTGCCAGCAGCCAAGAGGGGAGGTCCACTGAAGCTTTCTTT
>TRBV5-1|14|TRBJ2-7|-|few
CASSLGQEWDEQYF
TGCGCCAGCAGCCTAGGACAAGAGTGGGACGAGCAGTACTTC
>TRBV29-1|13|TRBJ2-7|-|few
CSVDEGWGREQYF
TGCAGCGTTGACGAGGGGTGGGGGCGCGAGCAGTACTTC
>TRBV7-9|17|TRBJ2-3|-|few
CASSFPIVAHSTDTQYF
TGTGCCAGCAGCTTTCCAATAGTGGCACATAGCACAGATACGCAGTATTTT
>TRBV6-6|15|TRBJ1-1|-|many
CASSYRPFSNTEAFF
TGTGCCAGCAGTTACCGCCCGTTCTCGAACACTGAAGCTTTCTTT
>TRBV7-2|15|TRBJ2-2|-|-
CASSLAGIGTGELFF
TGTGCCAGCAGCTTAGCTGGGATAGGCACCGGGGAGCTGTTTTTT
>TRBV7-2|16|TRBJ2-1|-|many
CASSSWAGSSYNEQFF
TGTGCCAGCAGCTCGTGGGCGGGTAGCTCCTACAATGAGCAGTTCTTC
>TRBV24-1|17|TRBJ2-2|TRBD2|few
CATSDAPGLAGTGELFF
TGTGCCACCAGTGATGCTCCCGGACTAGCGGGAACCGGGGAGCTGTTTTTT
>TRBV7-3|15|TRBJ2-5|TRBD2|-
CASSRGSGGGETQYF
TGTGCCAGCAGCCGCGGTAGCGGGGGCGGGGAGACCCAGTACTTC
>TRBV18|15|TRBJ1-3|TRBD1|few
CASSSQGYSGNTIYF
TGTGCCAGCTCATCACAGGGGTACTCTGGAAACACCATATATTTT
>TRBV24-1|14|TRBJ1-1|-|-
CATSHTGMNTEAFF
TGTGCCACCAGCCATACAGGAATGAACACTGAAGCTTTCTTT
>TRBV2|17|TRBJ2-5|TRBD2|-
CASSDPRASGYQETQYF
TGTGCCAGCAGTGATCCGCGGGCTAGCGGGTACCAAGAGACCCAGTACTTC
>TRBV7-9|15|TRBJ1-2|-|-
CASSLDLAGAYGYTF
TGTGCCAGCAGCTTAGATTTGGCAGGCGCCTATGGCTACACCTTC
>TRBV6-2/TRBV6-3|13|TRBJ2-3|-|many
CASSSSLPDTQYF
TGTGCCAGCAGCTCCTCCCTACCAGATACGCAGTATTTT
>TRBV24-1|14|TRBJ1-2|-|few
CATRGSDNNYGYTF
TGTGCCACCAGAGGCTCAGATAATAACTATGGCTACACCTTC
>TRBV7-3|13|TRBJ1-2|-|-
CASSLSADYGYTF
TGTGCCAGCAGCTTATCTGCCGATTATGGCTACACCTTC
>TRBV6-1|22|TRBJ2-7|TRBD1|few
CASSRQNLVTGGVGSFSYEQYF
TGTGCCAGCAGTCGACAGAACCTGGTGACAGGGGGTGTGGGGTCCTTCTCCTACGAGCAGTACTTC
>TRBV19|11|TRBJ1-2|-|few
CASKANYGYTF
TGTGCCAGTAAAGCTAACTATGGCTACACCTTC
>TRBV18|15|TRBJ1-3|-|few
CASSPDSFSGNTIYF
TGTGCCAGCTCACCTGACAGCTTCTCTGGAAACACCATATATTTT
>TRBV7-8|16|TRBJ1-6|-|-
CASSPLRDSYNSPLHF
TGTGCCAGCAGCCCCCTGAGAGACTCCTATAATTCACCCCTCCACTTT
>TRBV6-1|14|TRBJ2-7|TRBD1|many
CASSARDRSNEQYF
TGTGCCAGCAGTGCCCGGGACAGGTCCAACGAGCAGTACTTC
>TRBV5-5|15|TRBJ2-2|-|-
CASSLEPGFTGELFF
TGTGCCAGCAGCTTGGAGCCGGGGTTCACCGGGGAGCTGTTTTTT
>TRBV5-1|16|TRBJ2-1|TRBD1|-
CASSLASGQRYNEQFF
TGCGCCAGCAGCTTGGCTTCGGGACAGAGATACAATGAGCAGTTCTTC
>TRBV30|13|TRBJ2-1|-|-
CAWSAAGVNEQFF
TGTGCCTGGAGCGCGGCCGGGGTGAATGAGCAGTTCTTC
>TRBV6-1|14|TRBJ2-7|TRBD1|few
CASTQGQGVYEQYF
TGTGCCAGCACCCAGGGACAGGGGGTCTACGAGCAGTACTTC
>TRBV7-3|16|TRBJ2-5|TRBD1|many
CASSLTGTGGIETQYF
TGTGCCAGCAGCTTAACTGGGACAGGGGGCATAGAGACCCAGTACTTC
>TRBV6-5|14|TRBJ2-7|-|few
CASSYEGSRDEQYF
TGTGCCAGCAGTTACGAGGGCAGCCGTGACGAGCAGTACTTC
>TRBV5-5|13|TRBJ2-5|TRBD2|few
CASSFRGEQTQYF
TGTGCCAGCAGCTTTCGGGGGGAACAGACCCAGTACTTC
>TRBV2|13|TRBJ2-7|-|many
CASSEQGLYEQYF
TGTGCCAGCAGTGAGCAGGGTCTCTACGAGCAGTACTTC
>TRBV6-1|18|TRBJ2-2|TRBD2|-
CASSEAVAGGANTGELFF
TGTGCCAGCAGTGAAGCCGTGGCGGGGGGCGCGAACACCGGGGAGCTGTTTTTT